This T cell receptor (beta chain) was recorded in a study of OX40 agonist ivuxolimab in advanced cancers. Regarding the complete study: Ivuxolimab, which targeted the costimulatory receptor OX40 (CD134), was an agonistic, fully human IgG2 monoclonal antibody. Of the roughly 52 dose-escalation patients, hepatocellular carcinoma was present in around 20, melanoma in around 15, renal cell carcinoma in 9 and head and neck cancer in 9. Intravenous ivuxolimab was administered to patients every 2 weeks at six dose levels: 0.01, 0.1, 0.3, 1.5, 3 and 10 mg/kg. The dose-escalation cohort was 82.7% male with a mean age of roughly 62 years, ranging from about 20 to 80. Partial responses occurred in three dose-escalation patients: two with cutaneous melanoma and one with hepatocellular carcinoma. Patients were allowed to have had prior anti-PD-1, anti-PD-L1 or anti-CTLA-4 therapy, and around 37% of the dose-escalation patients had previously received checkpoint inhibitors. The paper reports the monotherapy dose-escalation portion (N of about 50 patients) of the phase I ivuxolimab trial. The point of sequencing TCRbeta in the periphery was to test whether ivuxolimab changed TCR sequence diversity and drove clonal T-cell expansion. What the authors observed across the whole study: Which antigens the clonally expanded peripheral T cells were specific for was not determined. Low levels of normalized T-cell clonal expansion were also seen in some nonresponding patients. Clonal expansion of both CD4+ and CD8+ blood T cells was observed from baseline to week 6 at doses 0.1 to 3.0 mg/kg. After ivuxolimab, expanded clones were on average more numerous among CD8+ T cells than among CD4+ T cells. In the 0.1-3.0 mg/kg groups, partial responders were among the patients with the lowest normalized peripheral clonal expansion, particularly in CD8+ T cells.

The germline V gene supplies CDR1 MNHEY and CDR2 SVGAGI. The CDR3, from cysteine to phenylalanine, totals 15 residues. Only the CDR3 DNA is retained, 45 bases long and in frame from the first base. Between the V and J ends, shortened by 6 bases and 3 bases respectively, the junction contains 17 bases. The trial excluded patients who had a history of autoimmune disease or who were on systemic immunosuppression. In every dose cohort, peripheral blood was drawn for TCR sequencing at baseline, cycle 4 day 1, and cycle 7 day 1. Samples were obtained from an open-label, multicenter, first-in-human phase I dose-escalation trial of ivuxolimab. Adults with locally advanced or metastatic melanoma, renal cell carcinoma, hepatocellular carcinoma or head and neck squamous cell carcinoma were enrolled in the trial. CD4+ and CD8+ T cells were sorted separately from peripheral blood before TCR sequencing. For sequencing of the TCRbeta CDR3 region, genomic DNA was extracted from the sorted cells. The immunoSEQ Assay was used to sequence the TCRbeta CDR3 regions. TCRdb obtained this table from immuneACCESS and retained in-frame rearrangements with V and J assigned. These tables miss some clones; where compared with another copy, unresolved V genes account for less than half of the shortfall, and the remainder is unexplained. The sample includes around 67,000 clones, with roughly 92% observed a single time. The ten biggest clones cover 2% to 2.5% of the sample.

Remarks on this clone: Its antigen remains undetermined. Within one base of it there is no much larger clone, and no base qualities were kept.

The chain was built from TRBV6-5 and TRBJ1-1; TRBD1 could be the D gene, as 5 bases match. The sequence was obtained from an adult with an advanced solid tumor such as melanoma, head and neck, liver or kidney cancer. Sequencing used CD4+ or CD8+ T cells sorted from blood, obtained in a trial of the OX40 agonist ivuxolimab. The nucleotide sequence is TGTGCCAGCAGCCCCCGGGGGGGAAGTGACACTGAAGCTTTCTTT. It specifies CASSPRGGSDTEAFF.